This passage covers 21 T cell receptor beta chains from one sample sequenced in a study of cytotoxic CD8 clonotypes in ibrutinib-treated CLL. TCRdb's copy holds only in-frame clones and misses some; the assay was immunoSEQ multiplex PCR. Of over 45,000 clones listed, 56% were seen once; the top ten hold around 21%. Sequencing used PBMCs, obtained after 24 months of ibrutinib treatment. Source of these receptors: a human donor with chronic lymphocytic leukemia.

The chain employs TRBV5-6 and TRBJ1-1; D not certain. Germline V CDR1 and CDR2: SGHDT, YYEEEE. V was trimmed by 4 bases and J by 0 bases, leaving 13 bases between them. CDR3 size: 15 residues. The CDR3 here is CASSEGYLMNTEAFF. The CDR3 bases are TGTGCCAGCAGCGAGGGCTACCTTATGAACACTGAAGCTTTCTTT. Using reference TRBV5-6 and TRBJ1-1 for the parts outside the CDR3, the full variable domain is DAGVTQSPTHLIKTRGQQVTLRCSPKSGHDTVSWYQQALGQGPQFIFQYYEEEERQRGNFPDRFSGHQFPNYSSELNVNALLLGDSALYLCASSEGYLMNTEAFFGQGTRLTVV.

V and J are TRBV19 and TRBJ2-1; 12 nucleotides match TRBD2. The CDR3 spans 20 residues. Trimming took 3 bases from V and 0 from J; bases not matched to a gene: 12. CDR1 LNHDA and CDR2 SQIVND come from the germline V gene (reference sequence). The chain's CDR3 is CASSIMGGLAGRSSYNEQFF. The CDR3 DNA reads TGTGCCAGTAGTATTATGGGAGGACTAGCGGGACGGAGCTCCTACAATGAGCAGTTCTTC.

About this clone itself: One end of the junction does not line up with germline, which may come from a read error. The rearrangement links TRBV5-1 to TRBJ1-3, with unresolved D. This CDR3 comprises 14 residues. The V gene's germline CDR1 is SGHRS and CDR2 YFSETQ. CDR3 DNA sequence: TGTGCCAGCAGCTTGGTCGTGGCAGGAAACACCATATATTTT. Translated: CASSLVVAGNTIYF.

The chain has TRBV9 and TRBJ1-2; possible D gene TRBD1, 5 bases. Germline V gives CDR1 SGDLS, CDR2 YYNGEE. This CDR3 region has 15 residues. Trimming removed 3 bases at V and 5 bases at J, with 17 bases between. The CDR3 protein is CASSGQGVEFYGYTF. Written as DNA, the CDR3 is TGTGCCAGCAGCGGGCAGGGCGTGGAGTTTTATGGCTACACCTTC.

This clone was seen at least ten times. This chain uses TRBV4-1 with TRBJ2-3; the match to TRBD2 covers 13 bases. The length of the CDR3 is 19 residues. Unmatched junction bases numbered 17, after V lost 4 bases and J lost 7 bases. Germline V gives CDR1 MGHRA, CDR2 YSYEKL. The CDR3 protein is CASSPPGLAGQAVRNTQYF. The CDR3 coding sequence is TGCGCCAGCAGCCCCCCGGGACTAGCGGGGCAGGCCGTGCGGAATACGCAGTATTTT.

The table lists this clone with many counts. The chain employs TRBV2 and TRBJ2-7; 7 bases line up with TRBD2. The CDR3 loop spans 14 amino acids. With V trimmed by 7 bases and J by 4 bases, 10 bases remained unmatched. CDR1 is SNHLY and CDR2 is FYNNEI in the germline V gene. The CDR3 DNA is TGTGCCAGCAAGCGGGGCAGGGTCGGATACGAGCAGTACTTC. Translation gives CASKRGRVGYEQYF.

The chain carries TRBV28 and TRBJ2-1; no clear D gene. The CDR3 is 12 amino acids. Germline V gene data show CDR1 as MDHEN and CDR2 as SYDVKM. V lost 6 bases and J lost 4, with 7 bases in between. CDR3 sequence reads: CASSFGYNEQFF. CDR3 in DNA: TGTGCCAGCAGCTTCGGGTACAATGAGCAGTTCTTC. Looking up the rest from reference TRBV28 and TRBJ2-1 gives the full variable domain: DVKVTQSSRYLVKRTGEKVFLECVQDMDHENMFWYRQDPGLGLRLIYFSYDVKMKEKGDIPEGYSVSREKKERFSLILESASTNQTSMYLCASSFGYNEQFFGPGTRLTVL.

The chain carries TRBV6-1 and TRBJ1-4; D remains unclear. Germline CDR1 reads MNHNS; CDR2 reads SASEGT. This CDR3 has 14 amino acids. The V and J ends lost 6 bases and 0 bases respectively, with 8 bases between them. The CDR3, as DNA: TGTGCCAGCAGCATAGAGGCAACTAATGAAAAACTGTTTTTT. Its protein product is CASSIEATNEKLFF.

This rearrangement joins TRBV7-9 to TRBJ1-5; no clear D gene. The CDR3 covers 12 residues. The germline V gene has CDR1 SEHNR and CDR2 FQNEAQ (reference sequence). The V and J ends lost 5 bases and 2 bases respectively, with 4 bases between them. In DNA, the CDR3 is TGTGCCAGCAGCACACGCAATCAGCCCCAGCATTTT. Its protein product is CASSTRNQPQHF.

The chain couples TRBV19 to TRBJ1-5; D gene ambiguous. Looked up from germline, CDR1 is LNHDA and CDR2 is SQIVND (reference sequence). The CDR3 loop spans 14 amino acids. The V end lost 6 bases, the J end lost 7 bases, and 16 bases lay between the germline ends. The CDR3: CASRQLLGNQPQHF. CDR3 nucleotide sequence: TGTGCCAGTAGGCAGCTGTTGGGTAACCAGCCCCAGCATTTT.

This chain joins TRBV27 and TRBJ1-2, with D maybe TRBD1 (6 bases). The CDR3 is 13 residues long. Germline V gene data show CDR1 as MNHEY and CDR2 as SMNVEV (reference sequence). V was clipped by 6 bases and J by 3 bases, with 11 bases between them. The CDR3 spells CASSLQGDYGYTF. The CDR3 region has the DNA TGTGCCAGCAGCCTACAGGGAGACTATGGCTACACCTTC.

The chain has TRBV5-1 and TRBJ2-5; either TRBD1 or TRBD2 may supply D (5 bases each). CDR3 length: 13 residues. V was pared by 3 bases and J by 5 bases, with 11 bases between. Per germline, CDR1 SGHRS and CDR2 YFSETQ. In DNA form, the CDR3 reads TGCGCCAGCAGCTCTCAGGGACGGGAGACCCAGTACTTC. Encoded protein: CASSSQGRETQYF.

V is TRBV11-2 and J is TRBJ1-2; TRBD1 matches 10 bases. The CDR3 loop spans 14 amino acids. V gave up 4 bases and J gave up 7 bases; unmatched junction bases: 6. CDR1 and CDR2 from the germline V gene are SGHAT and FQNNGV. The DNA for the CDR3 is TGTGCCAGCAGCTCTACGGACAGGGGGGGTGGCTACACCTTC. It is translated as CASSSTDRGGGYTF.

This sequence joins TRBV30 and TRBJ2-2, with 7 positions matching TRBD1. Germline lookup yields CDR1 GTSNPN and CDR2 SVGIG (reference sequence). The CDR3 is 13 amino acids. Trimming at V came to 3 bases and at J to 6 bases, leaving 4 bases not matched to a gene. In DNA form, the CDR3 reads TGTGCCTGGAGGGGACAGTTTCCCGGGGAGCTGTTTTTT. This sequence encodes CAWRGQFPGELFF.

In this sample, this clone turned up once. This chain joins TRBV27 and TRBJ2-1; maybe TRBD1 (6 bases). CDR1 and CDR2 from the germline V gene are MNHEY and SMNVEV (reference sequence). V was cut by 7 bases and J by 9 bases, with 19 bases left in between. This CDR3 spans 14 amino acids. For the CDR3, the DNA is TGTGCCAGCACAGTGGGGGCCGAGGTCGGTGAGCAGTTCTTC. It translates to CASTVGAEVGEQFF.

The CDR3 protein is CASSEGQGAVNEKLFF. CDR3 coding DNA: TGTGCCAGCAGCGAGGGACAGGGGGCCGTTAATGAAAAACTGTTTTTT. This chain connects TRBV9 to TRBJ1-4, with 12 bases aligning to TRBD1. The CDR3 has 16 residues. Trimming at V came to 3 bases and at J to 4 bases, leaving 4 bases not matched to a gene. CDR1 is SGDLS, CDR2 YYNGEE, per germline.

The chain employs TRBV5-5 and TRBJ2-7; TRBD1 matches at 9 bases. CDR3 length: 16 amino acids. The germline CDR1 and CDR2 sequences are SGHKS and YYEKEE (reference sequence). Losses at the gene ends were 2 bases for V and 3 bases for J; bases not matched to a gene: 9. The CDR3 DNA reads as TGTGCCAGCAGCTTTATGGGACAGGGTAAAAACTACGAGCAGTACTTC. It translates to CASSFMGQGKNYEQYF.

This rearrangement joins TRBV28 to TRBJ1-4, with TRBD1 as a possible D gene (6 bases). The germline V and J ends were trimmed by 6 bases and 10 bases, with 21 bases remaining between them. The CDR3 loop spans 15 amino acids. Germline values: CDR1 MDHEN, CDR2 SYDVKM. CDR3 coding DNA: TGTGCCAGCAGCCCAGGGGATTCAGGGAGGGGAAAACTGTTTTTT. Its protein is CASSPGDSGRGKLFF.

The chain combines TRBV28 with TRBJ2-7; D possibly matches TRBD1 or TRBD2 (5 bases each). Germline V gene sequence: CDR1 MDHEN, CDR2 SYDVKM. Trimming took 5 bases from V and 5 from J, leaving 16 bases between them. The CDR3 totals 14 residues. The CDR3 bases are TGTGCCAGCAGTACCGGGACCAGAGGTCACGAGCAGTACTTC. Its translation is CASSTGTRGHEQYF.

The gene calls are TRBV19 and TRBJ2-7, with TRBD1 matching over 7 bases. Unmatched junction bases numbered 1, after V lost 4 bases and J lost 1 base. Germline CDR1 is LNHDA and CDR2 is SQIVND (reference sequence). This CDR3 contains 13 residues. CDR3 DNA sequence: TGTGCCAGTAGTAGGGACAGATCCTACGAGCAGTACTTC. Amino acids: CASSRDRSYEQYF.

The chain joins TRBV6-5 to TRBJ1-2, with TRBD1 matching over 8 bases. V was pared by 7 bases and J by 4 bases, with 8 bases of the junction left unmatched. This CDR3 comprises 14 residues. Germline CDR1 is MNHEY and CDR2 is SVGAGI. The CDR3, as DNA: TGTGCCAGCATCAAGTCAGGGGGCGGCTATGGCTACACCTTC. Translation gives CASIKSGGGYGYTF.